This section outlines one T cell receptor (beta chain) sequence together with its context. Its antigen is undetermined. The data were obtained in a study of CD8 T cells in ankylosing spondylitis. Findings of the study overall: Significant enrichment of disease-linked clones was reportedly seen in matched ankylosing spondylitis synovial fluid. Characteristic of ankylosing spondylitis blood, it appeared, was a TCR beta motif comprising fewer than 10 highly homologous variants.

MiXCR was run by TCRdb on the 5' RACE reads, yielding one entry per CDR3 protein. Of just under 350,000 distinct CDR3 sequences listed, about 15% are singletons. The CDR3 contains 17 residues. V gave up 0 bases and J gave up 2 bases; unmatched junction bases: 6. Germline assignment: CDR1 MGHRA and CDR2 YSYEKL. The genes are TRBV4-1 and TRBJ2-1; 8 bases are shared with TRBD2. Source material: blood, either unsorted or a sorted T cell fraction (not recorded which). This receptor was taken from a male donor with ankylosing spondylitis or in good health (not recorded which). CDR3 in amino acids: CASSQDGGGWTYNEQFF. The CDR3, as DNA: TGCGCCAGCAGCCAAGACGGCGGGGGGTGGACCTACAATGAGCAGTTCTTC.